The 18 T cell receptor beta chains below come from one sample, sequenced in a study of a mutant IDH1 vaccine in newly diagnosed glioma. Data came from immunoSEQ multiplex PCR; TCRdb stores just in-frame clones and leaves some out. Found here are about 34,000 clones, approximately 90% of them singletons; the top ten hold 12%. Specified time point: week 47, end of study. A single vaccine dose contained 300 ug of mutant IDH1 20-mer peptide, and topical imiquimod was used with it. These receptors lack a known antigen. The starting material was PBMCs, obtained from a glioma patient whose treatment included an IDH1 peptide vaccine. The source is a woman aged 30 to 39 with glioma.

This sequence joins TRBV7-6 and TRBJ1-2, with D possibly TRBD1 on 6 matching bases. CDR3 length: 16 amino acids. Trimming shortened V by 4 bases and J by 1 base, and 16 bases separated the two germline ends. Germline V gene lookup returns CDR1 SGHVS and CDR2 FNYEAQ. CDR3 nucleotides: TGTGCCAGCAGCTCCCAAACGACAGGACTTAACTATGGCTACACCTTC. As protein: CASSSQTTGLNYGYTF. Looking up the rest from reference TRBV7-6 and TRBJ1-2 gives the full variable domain: GAGVSQSPRYKVTKRGQDVALRCDPISGHVSLYWYRQALGQGPEFLTYFNYEAQQDKSGLPNDRFSAERPEGSISTLTIQRTEQRDSAMYRCASSSQTTGLNYGYTFGSGTRLTVV.

The chain has TRBV25-1 and TRBJ1-4, with D possibly TRBD1 on 5 matching bases. The CDR3 runs 13 residues. CDR1 and CDR2 (germline): MGHDK, SYGVNS. V was cut by 4 bases and J by 9 bases, with 12 bases left in between. Written as DNA, the CDR3 is TGTGCCAGCAGTGCGGTGGGGGAGAAAAAACTGTTTTTT. Translated, it gives CASSAVGEKKLFF. Using reference TRBV25-1 and TRBJ1-4 for the parts outside the CDR3, the full variable domain is EADIYQTPRYLVIGTGKKITLECSQTMGHDKMYWYQQDPGMELHLIHYSYGVNSTEKGDLSSESTVSRIRTEHFPLTLESARPSHTSQYLCASSAVGEKKLFFGSGTQLSVL.

The chain is built from TRBV2 and TRBJ1-2; D is unclear. Germline CDR1 reads SNHLY; CDR2 reads FYNNEI. V was cut by 7 bases and J by 0 bases, with 12 bases left in between. This CDR3 contains 14 residues. The CDR3 here is CASTWADANYGYTF. DNA of the CDR3: TGTGCCAGCACTTGGGCGGACGCTAACTATGGCTACACCTTC.

For this clone: Distinct nucleotide sequences in the sample also encode this CDR3. This sequence joins TRBV7-9 and TRBJ2-5; no definite D call. V was cut by 0 bases and J by 5 bases, with 4 bases left in between. Germline values: CDR1 SEHNR, CDR2 FQNEAQ (reference sequence). The CDR3 is 12 residues long. CDR3 loop: CASSLAQETQYF. The CDR3 DNA reads as TGTGCCAGCAGCTTAGCCCAGGAGACCCAGTACTTC.

In DNA, the CDR3 is TGTGCCATCAGTATACAGGGATCTGGAAACACCATATATTTT. Amino acids: CAISIQGSGNTIYF. The chain joins TRBV10-3 to TRBJ1-3; tentatively, D is TRBD1 (6 bases). Germline CDR1 and CDR2: ENHRY and SYGVKD. Trimming stripped 5 bases from V and 1 base from J, with 9 bases between. This CDR3 comprises 14 residues.

The V and J genes are TRBV4-1 and TRBJ2-7; perhaps TRBD2 as D (5 bases). Trimming removed 1 base at V and 6 bases at J, with 10 bases between. Germline assignment: CDR1 MGHRA and CDR2 YSYEKL. This CDR3 comprises 13 residues. The CDR3 protein is CASSQARGLEQYF. CDR3 DNA sequence: TGCGCCAGCAGCCAAGCTCGGGGTCTCGAGCAGTACTTC.

The chain couples TRBV7-2 to TRBJ1-1; 7 bases line up with TRBD1. Germline V gene lookup returns CDR1 SGHTA and CDR2 FQGNSA. V trimming: 5 bases; J trimming: 0 bases; junction bases outside the gene matches: 9. There are 16 residues in the CDR3. The CDR3 DNA sequence: TGTGCCAGCAGCATATGGACAGGCTTGATGAACACTGAAGCTTTCTTT. As protein: CASSIWTGLMNTEAFF.

The chain recombines TRBV7-6 with TRBJ1-2; unclear D gene. The germline V gene encodes CDR1 SGHVS and CDR2 FNYEAQ. V was shortened by 2 bases and J by 6 bases, with 10 bases between the two germline ends. This CDR3 has 13 residues. The CDR3 loop is CASSLNRQDGYTF. CDR3 nucleotides: TGTGCCAGCAGCTTAAACCGTCAGGATGGCTACACCTTC.

The genes are TRBV9 and TRBJ2-1; 8 nucleotides agree with TRBD2. Germline values: CDR1 SGDLS, CDR2 YYNGEE. The V and J ends lost 0 bases and 8 bases, in that order; junction bases with no gene match: 4. The CDR3 totals 14 residues. Written as DNA, the CDR3 is TGTGCCAGCAGCGTAGAAGGGACTAGGCATGAGCAGTTCTTC. Translated, it gives CASSVEGTRHEQFF.

The chain joins TRBV6-5 to TRBJ2-7; D possibly uses TRBD1 or TRBD2 (7 bases each). Per germline, CDR1 MNHEY and CDR2 SVGAGI. There are 14 residues in the CDR3. The ends were cut back, 6 bases at V and 4 bases at J, with 16 bases in the middle. The CDR3 loop reads CASRRQGGVYEQYF. CDR3 sequence (DNA): TGTGCCAGCAGGCGACAGGGAGGGGTGTACGAGCAGTACTTC.

This chain links TRBV6-1 with TRBJ2-3; D call uncertain. This CDR3 spans 13 amino acids. CDR1 MNHNS and CDR2 SASEGT come from the germline V gene. The V end was cut by 6 bases, the J end by 3 bases, with 10 bases between. The CDR3 nucleotides are TGTGCCAGCAGGAGTAGAGATACAGATACGCAGTATTTT. Amino acids: CASRSRDTDTQYF.

The J gene is TRBJ2-5, the V gene TRBV7-3; weak D call: TRBD2 (7 bases). V was cut by 0 bases and J by 4 bases, with 12 bases left in between. The CDR3 runs 15 residues. Germline V gives CDR1 SGHTA, CDR2 FQGTGA. This CDR3 is CASSLTSGGRETQYF. The CDR3 nucleotides read TGTGCCAGCAGCTTAACGTCGGGGGGCCGAGAGACCCAGTACTTC.

This chain uses TRBV7-2 with TRBJ1-1, with D possibly being TRBD1 (5 bases). The CDR3 covers 15 residues. CDR1 and CDR2 from the germline V gene are SGHTA and FQGNSA. V was trimmed by 5 bases and J by 5 bases, leaving 18 bases between them. The DNA of the CDR3 is TGTGCCAGCAGCCCCCCGTTTGGGGGGATTACTGAAGCTTTCTTT. This sequence encodes CASSPPFGGITEAFF.

This clone was found once. The V gene is TRBV4-3, the J gene TRBJ1-6; TRBD1 agrees at 7 bases. V dropped 3 bases and J dropped 7; count of bases not matched to a gene: 12. The CDR3 covers 17 residues. Germline loops: CDR1 LGHNA, CDR2 YSLEER. The CDR3: CASSQRHRGPENSPLHF. In nucleotides, the CDR3 is TGCGCCAGCAGCCAGCGCCACAGGGGACCGGAGAATTCACCCCTCCACTTT.

V gene TRBV5-1 combines with J gene TRBJ1-2; TRBD1 agrees at 7 bases. V was clipped by 4 bases and J by 5 bases; unmatched bases: 11. Germline loops: CDR1 SGHRS, CDR2 YFSETQ. The length of the CDR3 is 15 residues. CDR3 sequence (DNA): TGCGCCAGCAGCCCCACCATGCCAGGGGGTTATGGCTACACCTTC. This translates into CASSPTMPGGYGYTF.

The chain combines TRBV29-1 with TRBJ1-4; the D is unclear. Per germline, CDR1 SQVTM and CDR2 ANQGSEA. There are 11 residues in the CDR3. Trimming removed 7 bases from V and 8 bases from J, with 11 bases in between. CDR3 protein: CSGKGGEKLFF. CDR3 coding DNA: TGCAGCGGAAAAGGAGGGGAAAAACTGTTTTTT.

CDR3 in DNA: TGTGCCACCAGCAGCGGTCGCCGAGGGCGCGGGGAGACCCAGTACTTC. Translated: CATSSGRRGRGETQYF. The chain recombines TRBV15 with TRBJ2-5, with D possibly matching TRBD2 (5 bases). CDR1 and CDR2 from the germline V gene are LNHNV and YYDKDF (reference sequence). This CDR3 has 16 amino acids. Trimming cost V 3 bases and J 5 bases, with 19 bases left between them. The full variable domain, completed using reference TRBV15 and TRBJ2-5, is DAMVIQNPRYQVTQFGKPVTLSCSQTLNHNVMYWYQQKSSQAPKLLFHYYDKDFNNEADTPDNFQSRRPNTSFCFLDIRSPGLGDTAMYLCATSSGRRGRGETQYFGPGTRLLVL.

This clone appeared a single time. The rearrangement joins TRBV2 to TRBJ2-5, with 8 bases matching TRBD1. Germline trimming cut 4 bases from V and 4 bases from J; bases unmatched to any gene: 8. Germline assignment: CDR1 SNHLY and CDR2 FYNNEI. This CDR3 has 15 amino acids. As DNA, the CDR3 is TGTGCCAGCAGTGGGAGTGGACAGGGTGGAGAGACCCAGTACTTC. It yields the protein CASSGSGQGGETQYF. Drawing the rest from reference TRBV2 and TRBJ2-5, the complete variable domain is EPEVTQTPSHQVTQMGQEVILRCVPISNHLYFYWYRQILGQKVEFLVSFYNNEISEKSEIFDDQFSVERPDGSNFTLKIRSTKLEDSAMYFCASSGSGQGGETQYFGPGTRLLVL.